The next 10 T cell receptor beta chains were all read from a single sample in a study of beta chain features in type 1 diabetes. General study points: People with Type 1 diabetes carried modestly yet significantly shorter TCRB CDR3s in all four CD4+ subsets.

The study reverse transcribed the entire isolated RNA, so it sequenced expressed TCRB transcripts. Sequencing was performed with immunoSEQ multiplex PCR; in TCRdb, only in-frame clones are kept and a portion is missing. The repertoire holds around 170,000 clones, with roughly 9% as singletons. No antigen has been assigned to these receptors. Specimen: central memory CD4+ T cells from blood. Receptors originate from a woman in her 30s with type 1 diabetes.

This clone was seen more than once but under ten times. The chain carries TRBV29-1 and TRBJ1-4; the match to TRBD1 covers 7 bases. The CDR3 totals 14 residues. CDR1 and CDR2 (germline): SQVTM, ANQGSEA. The junction had 4 bases not matched to a gene; V was cut back by 3 bases and J by 3 bases. The CDR3 sequence: CSVDTGTANEKLFF. The DNA of the CDR3 is TGCAGCGTTGACACCGGGACAGCTAATGAAAAACTGTTTTTT.

V gene TRBV5-1 combines with J gene TRBJ1-4, with D hard to call. V lost 4 bases to trimming and J lost 4 bases, with 8 bases between them. CDR1 and CDR2 (germline): SGHRS, YFSETQ. This CDR3 contains 13 residues. CDR3: CASSRLGNEKLFF. CDR3 DNA: TGCGCCAGCAGCAGACTTGGTAATGAAAAACTGTTTTTT.

In its sample, this clone was seen a few times. The chain has TRBV4-1 and TRBJ1-6; TRBD1 agrees at 8 bases. The germline V gene encodes CDR1 MGHRA and CDR2 YSYEKL. V gave up 2 bases and J gave up 6 bases; unmatched junction bases: 12. The CDR3 contains 18 residues. CDR3 in DNA: TGCGCCAGCAGCCAACGTACCTATCCAGGGGGCTCTAATTCACCCCTCCACTTT. Its translation: CASSQRTYPGGSNSPLHF.

Ten or more counts support this clone. This sequence joins TRBV4-1 and TRBJ2-2, with 9 bases aligning to TRBD1. The V and J ends lost 4 bases and 6 bases, in that order; junction bases with no gene match: 12. The CDR3 has 17 residues. CDR1 MGHRA and CDR2 YSYEKL come from the germline V gene. The DNA for the CDR3 is TGCGCCAGCAGCCTCCGGGACAGGGAAATTCTTCCCGGGGAGCTGTTTTTT. Encoded protein: CASSLRDREILPGELFF.

There are a few counts of this clone. The chain employs TRBV9 and TRBJ2-7; possible D gene TRBD2, 5 bases. Trimming stripped 0 bases from V and 6 bases from J, with 31 bases between. Per the germline V gene, CDR1 is SGDLS and CDR2 is YYNGEE. The CDR3 sequence is 20 residues long. In DNA form, the CDR3 reads TGTGCCAGCAGCGTAGATGGTCTGACATCTGCCGGAGGAGAACGGGCCGAGCAGTACTTC. Translating it yields CASSVDGLTSAGGERAEQYF.

In DNA, the CDR3 is TGTGCCAGCAGCTTAGCAGGCGGGGACGAGCAGTACTTC. Translated, it gives CASSLAGGDEQYF. The V call is TRBV7-9, the J call TRBJ2-7; perhaps TRBD2 as D (6 bases). Germline V gene data show CDR1 as SEHNR and CDR2 as FQNEAQ (reference sequence). This CDR3 region has 13 residues. V was clipped by 0 bases and J by 5 bases, with 8 bases between them.

This clone turned up a few times. The V call is TRBV2, the J call TRBJ2-7, with D possibly TRBD1 on 5 matching bases. The CDR3 extends over 14 amino acids. Per germline, CDR1 SNHLY and CDR2 FYNNEI. The ends were cut back, 7 bases at V and 3 bases at J, with 16 bases in the middle. CDR3 protein: CASNRQGVDYEQYF. DNA of the CDR3: TGTGCCAGCAACCGTCAAGGGGTGGACTACGAGCAGTACTTC.

This clone was seen more than once but under ten times. This rearrangement joins TRBV25-1 to TRBJ1-4, with D maybe TRBD1 (6 bases). This CDR3 region has 15 residues. Per the germline V gene, CDR1 is MGHDK and CDR2 is SYGVNS. Trimming left V 4 bases short and J 2 bases short, with 11 bases between. CDR3 coding DNA: TGTGCCAGCAGTGGACACAGGGTTACTAATGAAAAACTGTTTTTT. Encoded protein: CASSGHRVTNEKLFF.

This clone was observed a single time. The chain is built from TRBV5-4 and TRBJ2-1, with D tentatively TRBD2 (5 bases). CDR3 size: 16 residues. The V and J ends lost 4 bases and 9 bases respectively, with 23 bases between them. In germline, CDR1 is SGHNT, CDR2 YYREEE (reference sequence). CDR3 DNA sequence: TGTGCCAGCAGCCCTGTGCAGCTAGCTAATAGGTTTGAGCAGTTCTTC. Its translation is CASSPVQLANRFEQFF.

This clone showed up just a few times. As DNA, the CDR3 is TGTGCCTGGAAACGGGGAGGTCCCTACGAGCAGTACTTC. Amino acids: CAWKRGGPYEQYF. The rearrangement links TRBV30 to TRBJ2-7; maybe TRBD2 (6 bases). V shed 4 bases and J shed 2 bases, with 12 bases lying between them. This CDR3 comprises 13 residues. The V gene's germline CDR1 is GTSNPN and CDR2 SVGIG (reference sequence). Full variable domain (remainder filled in from reference TRBV30 and TRBJ2-7): SQTIHQWPATLVQPVGSPLSLECTVEGTSNPNLYWYRQAAGRGLQLLFYSVGIGQISSEVPQNLSASRPQDRQFILSSKKLLLSDSGFYLCAWKRGGPYEQYFGPGTRLTVT.